This T cell receptor (beta chain) derives from a study of radiotherapy plus CTLA-4 blockade in lung cancer. The study, taken as a whole, reports: Interferon-beta and early blood T cell clone dynamics reportedly predicted response best.

Measured with immunoSEQ multiplex PCR; TCRdb has only the in-frame clones, and not every one. The sample lists roughly 59,000 clones; approximately 70% were seen once. CDR1 and CDR2 (germline): MNHNY, SVGAGI (reference sequence). This CDR3 region has 14 residues. As to this clone: Its antigen remains unidentified.

The sequencing here drew on peripheral blood, taken from a patient treated with radiotherapy plus ipilimumab. This receptor was identified in a human donor with non-small cell lung cancer whose response to radiotherapy plus ipilimumab could not be evaluated. The genes are TRBV6-6 and TRBJ2-5; 8 positions match TRBD1. The J call is in doubt because the DNA end fits TRBJ2-7 better. CDR3 DNA sequence: TGTGCCAGCAGTCTCCGGGACAGGCCCTACGAGCAGTACTTC. This translates into CASSLRDRPYEQYF.